Below are 22 T cell receptor beta chains sequenced from a single sample in a study of blood T cells in healthy people across ages (dated by TCRdb to the mid-2010s). The library was made by 5' RACE. Sequencing was carried out with an Illumina HiSeq 2500. A second PCR of about 7 to 12 cycles was performed with a sample-barcoded 5' primer and a J-beta primer mix. TCRdb applied fastp at Q25 and MiXCR to the public reads, then kept only in-frame beta chains. Entries are consolidated by CDR3 protein sequence, retaining the most common genes and DNA. Present in this sample are about 600,000 distinct CDR3 sequences, less than 60% of which were seen just once. The top ten clones comprise approximately 23% of the sample. The sequenced sample was blood. Receptor source: a man older than 75 in good health.

This clonotype occurred a few times. CDR3 in amino acids: CASSLGAGDEKLFF. DNA of the CDR3: TGTGCCAGCAGTTTAGGGGCGGGGGATGAAAAACTGTTTTTT. The V gene is TRBV12-3 or TRBV12-4, the J gene TRBJ1-4; a weak D match, TRBD1 (5 bases). Deletions cut 1 base from V and 6 bases from J, with 9 bases between. The CDR3 totals 14 residues.

The genes are TRBV20-1 and TRBJ2-4; D gene uncertain. Matching the DNA end better, TRBJ2-7 makes the J call doubtful. In germline, CDR1 is DFQATT, CDR2 SNEGSKA (reference sequence). The CDR3 spans 12 residues. The CDR3 loop reads CSARLGGYEQYF. The CDR3 DNA sequence: TGCAGTGCTAGATTAGGCGGCTACGAGCAGTACTTC.

This chain uses TRBV15 with TRBJ2-5; TRBD2 matches 7 bases. TRBJ2-7 explains the end of the DNA better; the J call may be wrong. The CDR3 extends over 15 amino acids. Germline V gene sequence: CDR1 LNHNV, CDR2 YYDKDF (reference sequence). This CDR3 is CATSERRERTYEQYF. In DNA, the CDR3 is TGTGCCACCAGCGAGAGGCGGGAGCGAACCTACGAGCAGTACTTC.

This chain joins TRBV25-1 and TRBJ1-6; TRBD1 matches at 7 bases. This CDR3 comprises 15 residues. The V gene's germline CDR1 is MGHDK and CDR2 SYGVNS. J lost 4 bases, V lost 6 bases, and 6 bases had no gene match. The CDR3 loop reads CASSPGTAYNSPLHF. The CDR3 DNA reads TGTGCCAGCAGCCCCGGGACAGCTTATAATTCACCCCTCCACTTT.

This rearrangement joins TRBV5-1 to TRBJ1-4; a possible D gene is TRBD1 (6 bases). Trimming removed 4 bases from V and 3 bases from J, with 10 bases in between. Germline assignment: CDR1 SGHRS and CDR2 YFSETQ. The CDR3 runs 14 residues. CDR3 protein: CASSEQGANEKLFF. In nucleotides, the CDR3 is TGCGCCAGCAGCGAACAGGGTGCTAATGAAAAACTGTTTTTT.

The rearrangement joins TRBV4-2 to TRBJ2-3; TRBD1 or TRBD2 may be the D gene (6 bases each). The CDR3 spans 16 residues. Between the trimmed V and J ends, which lost 0 bases and 4 bases, there was a span of 14 bases. Per germline, CDR1 LGHNA and CDR2 YNFKEQ. The chain's CDR3 is CASSQEGGLSADTQYF. The CDR3 DNA sequence: TGTGCCAGCAGCCAAGAAGGGGGACTTAGCGCAGATACGCAGTATTTT.

This clonotype has ten or more counts. This CDR3 reads CASSFPSGLAKNIQYF. For the CDR3, the DNA is TGTGCCAGCAGCTTTCCGAGCGGATTAGCCAAAAACATTCAGTACTTC. The chain combines TRBV7-9 with TRBJ2-4, with D tentatively TRBD2 (5 bases). Germline CDR1 and CDR2: SEHNR and FQNEAQ (reference sequence). Trimming took off 3 bases at V and 0 bases at J, with 12 bases between the two ends. The length of the CDR3 is 16 residues.

This clonotype has only a few counts. This chain uses TRBV6-2 or TRBV6-3 with TRBJ2-3, with TRBD2 matching over 8 bases. Germline-derived CDR1 and CDR2 are MNHEY and SVGEGT. Trimming cost V 6 bases and J 9 bases; bases outside gene matches: 11. This CDR3 is 14 amino acids long. CDR3 DNA: TGTGCCAGCAGCACCGGGACTAGTATCGAAACGCAGTATTTT. Its translation: CASSTGTSIETQYF.

The chain couples TRBV10-3 to TRBJ2-5; 9 bases are a match to TRBD1. The V segment lost 4 bases and the J segment 5 bases; nucleotides outside the gene matches: 11. This CDR3 contains 16 residues. Per the germline V gene, CDR1 is ENHRY and CDR2 is SYGVKD. CDR3 region: CAISVEGQGVKETQYF. CDR3 in DNA: TGTGCCATCAGTGTGGAGGGACAGGGTGTGAAGGAGACCCAGTACTTC.

This chain uses TRBV7-2 with TRBJ2-1; D is perhaps TRBD1 or TRBD2 (5 bases each). V was pared by 2 bases and J by 9 bases, with 8 bases between. CDR1 is SGHTA and CDR2 is FQGNSA in the germline V gene. The CDR3 contains 12 residues. CDR3 coding DNA: TGTGCCAGCAGCTTACTTGGGACTGAGCAGTTCTTC. It specifies CASSLLGTEQFF.

The CDR3 protein is CAKQEGSSTDTQYF. The CDR3 DNA reads TGTGCCAAACAGGAGGGCTCTAGCACAGATACGCAGTATTTT. The chain links TRBV7-9 to TRBJ2-3, with D possibly being TRBD2 (6 bases). The CDR3 length is 14 residues. V was shortened by 10 bases and J by 0 bases, with 14 bases between the two germline ends. Germline V gene lookup returns CDR1 SEHNR and CDR2 FQNEAQ (reference sequence).

This clonotype was picked up a small number of times. The V call is TRBV5-1, the J call TRBJ2-1, with D perhaps given as TRBD1 or TRBD2 (5 bases each). This CDR3 comprises 15 residues. Trimming pared 5 bases from V and 6 bases from J, leaving 18 bases between. Per the germline V gene, CDR1 is SGHRS and CDR2 is YFSETQ. The CDR3 DNA follows: TGCGCCAGCAGTATCGAGGGGCCAGCTAGCAATGAGCAGTTCTTC. Protein sequence: CASSIEGPASNEQFF. The whole variable domain, filled in from reference TRBV5-1 and TRBJ2-1, reads KAGVTQTPRYLIKTRGQQVTLSCSPISGHRSVSWYQQTPGQGLQFLFEYFSETQRNKGNFPGRFSGRQFSNSRSEMNVSTLELGDSALYLCASSIEGPASNEQFFGPGTRLTVL.

This clonotype has a count of ten or more. The V call is TRBV6-5, the J call TRBJ2-6; D is undetermined. This CDR3 is 14 amino acids long. Germline V gene sequence: CDR1 MNHEY, CDR2 SVGAGI. The ends were cut back, 6 bases at V and 0 bases at J, with 6 bases in the middle. CDR3 DNA sequence: TGTGCCAGCAGCAGGATCTCTGGGGCCAACGTCCTGACTTTC. Translated, it gives CASSRISGANVLTF.

This clonotype has a handful of counts. The chain recombines TRBV29-1 with TRBJ2-7; D is tentatively TRBD1 or TRBD2 (5 bases each). Per germline, CDR1 SQVTM and CDR2 ANQGSEA. CDR3 length equals 12 residues. V was pared by 1 base and J by 5 bases, with 9 bases between. The CDR3 nucleotides are TGCAGCGTTGAAGTAGTGGGGGACGAGCAGTACTTC. Translated: CSVEVVGDEQYF.

This chain links TRBV29-1 with TRBJ2-7, with D possibly called TRBD1 or TRBD2 (6 bases each). Germline values: CDR1 SQVTM, CDR2 ANQGSEA. This CDR3 is built from 13 residues. V dropped 2 bases and J dropped 6 bases, with 14 bases sitting between them. The DNA of the CDR3 is TGCAGCGTTGAACCCGGGGGCGGAGGCGAGCAGTACTTC. Its protein product is CSVEPGGGGEQYF.

V gene TRBV10-3 combines with J gene TRBJ2-3; 7 bases fit TRBD2. Germline V gene sequence: CDR1 ENHRY, CDR2 SYGVKD. V trimming: 6 bases; J trimming: 1 base; junction bases outside the gene matches: 4. The CDR3 has 14 amino acids. This chain's CDR3 is CAIRSGGRTDTQYF. The CDR3 DNA reads as TGTGCCATCAGATCGGGGGGACGCACAGATACGCAGTATTTT.

The chain is built from TRBV7-6 and TRBJ1-1, with D maybe TRBD1 (6 bases). The CDR3 is 12 amino acids. The germline gives CDR1 SGHVS, CDR2 FNYEAQ. Trimming left V 5 bases short and J 9 bases short, with 13 bases between. CDR3 residues: CASSPTGGQAFF. The CDR3 DNA reads TGTGCCAGCAGCCCCACGGGGGGGCAAGCTTTCTTT.

The rearrangement uses TRBV7-9 and TRBJ1-1; possibly TRBD1 for D (5 bases). This CDR3 has 13 amino acids. The germline V gene has CDR1 SEHNR and CDR2 FQNEAQ (reference sequence). V was shortened by 4 bases and J by 4 bases, with 10 bases between the two germline ends. CDR3 residues: CASSWERGTEAFF. As DNA, the CDR3 is TGTGCCAGCAGCTGGGAGAGGGGCACTGAAGCTTTCTTT.

A few counts support this clonotype. The chain employs TRBV20-1 and TRBJ1-5; 7 bases are shared with TRBD1. Trimming removed 7 bases from V and 3 bases from J; junction bases left unmatched: 3. The CDR3 runs 12 residues. Germline V gene data show CDR1 as DFQATT and CDR2 as SNEGSKA (reference sequence). The CDR3 nucleotides are TGCAGTGGGACAGGTATCAATCAGCCCCAGCATTTT. Translated: CSGTGINQPQHF.

J is TRBJ1-2 and V is TRBV10-3; TRBD1 agrees at 8 bases. The length of the CDR3 is 15 residues. Germline CDR1 reads ENHRY; CDR2 reads SYGVKD. V lost 6 bases to trimming and J lost 4 bases; unmatched junction nucleotides: 10. CDR3 sequence reads: CAISPTGDQGYGYTF. CDR3 nucleotides: TGTGCCATCAGCCCGACAGGGGATCAGGGCTATGGCTACACCTTC.

The chain carries TRBV6-5 and TRBJ2-1; 7 bases are shared with TRBD2. Germline CDR1 MNHEY, CDR2 SVGAGI. This CDR3 spans 18 amino acids. V lost 4 bases and J lost 8; bases outside the gene matches: 20. The CDR3 DNA follows: TGTGCCAGCAGTTTCTACGCGCCCTCCGGGGGGACGAGGGATGAGCAGTTCTTC. This sequence encodes CASSFYAPSGGTRDEQFF.

The CDR3 loop reads CASSATGHTEAFF. CDR3 sequence (DNA): TGTGCCAGCAGCGCAACAGGGCACACTGAAGCTTTCTTT. J is TRBJ1-1 and V is TRBV11-1; a weak D match, TRBD1 (6 bases). Germline CDR1 reads SGHAT; CDR2 reads FQDESV (reference sequence). Trimming removed 5 bases from V and 3 bases from J, with 10 bases in between. The CDR3 loop spans 13 amino acids.